These 24 T cell receptor beta chains were all obtained from the same sample, sequenced in a study of chemoradiotherapy in HPV16-positive cancers. The assay was immunoSEQ multiplex PCR, and TCRdb's table has in-frame clones only and misses some. Of around 1,600 clones in the sample, roughly three quarters are singletons; the top ten hold about 7%. The sequencing here drew on tumor tissue, taken from a patient who underwent chemoradiotherapy. The receptors here all came from a human donor with HPV-associated anogenital cancer.

This clone occurred once. This rearrangement joins TRBV4-1 to TRBJ2-6; no clear D. The CDR3 spans 18 residues. The V end lost 0 bases, the J end lost 5 bases, and 17 bases lay between the germline ends. Germline lookup yields CDR1 MGHRA and CDR2 YSYEKL. The CDR3 sequence is CASSQDRTPLWRANVLTF. CDR3 bases: TGCGCCAGCAGCCAAGATAGGACCCCGCTCTGGAGGGCCAACGTCCTGACTTTC.

The chain employs TRBV7-9 and TRBJ1-3, with D unclear. From germline, CDR1 is SEHNR and CDR2 FQNEAQ (reference sequence). CDR3 size: 12 residues. V was clipped by 5 bases and J by 4 bases, with 6 bases between them. The CDR3 reads CASSQPGNTIYF. The CDR3 nucleotides read TGTGCCAGCAGCCAACCAGGAAACACCATATATTTT.

The V gene is TRBV13, the J gene TRBJ2-7; maybe TRBD1 (6 bases). From germline, CDR1 is PRHDT and CDR2 FYEKMQ (reference sequence). The CDR3 is 20 residues long. Deletions cut 4 bases from V and 2 bases from J, with 30 bases between. CDR3 loop: CASSSRRGDPDLGPPYEQYF. CDR3 coding DNA: TGTGCCAGCAGCTCTCGCAGGGGCGATCCCGACCTAGGACCCCCCTACGAGCAGTACTTC.

This clone has a single count. J is TRBJ2-2 and V is TRBV7-3; 9 bases agree with TRBD2. Germline CDR1 reads SGHTA; CDR2 reads FQGTGA. J was trimmed by 5 bases and V by 3 bases; bases with no gene match: 10. This CDR3 comprises 17 residues. The CDR3 nucleotides are TGTGCCAGCAGCTTCCGGGCGGGGGGGCCGTGGACCGGGGAGCTGTTTTTT. Residues: CASSFRAGGPWTGELFF.

This chain connects TRBV5-8 to TRBJ1-1; 9 bases fit TRBD1. V shed 4 bases, J shed 5 bases, and the junction held 9 bases outside the gene matches. This CDR3 is built from 15 residues. The germline V gene encodes CDR1 SGHTS and CDR2 YDEGEE. Here the CDR3 DNA reads TGTGCCAGCAGCAGCAAGGACAGGGGTATTACTGAAGCTTTCTTT. It codes for CASSSKDRGITEAFF.

This chain links TRBV9 with TRBJ2-2, with a tentative D call TRBD1 (5 bases). Trimming shortened V by 1 base and J by 0 bases, and 10 bases separated the two germline ends. In germline, CDR1 is SGDLS, CDR2 YYNGEE. CDR3 size: 16 residues. CDR3 DNA: TGTGCCAGCAGCGTATTATCAGGGCCGAACACCGGGGAGCTGTTTTTT. It specifies CASSVLSGPNTGELFF.

Only a few counts were recorded for this clone. The gene calls are TRBV7-9 and TRBJ2-2; TRBD1 aligns across 7 bases. Germline V gives CDR1 SEHNR, CDR2 FQNEAQ (reference sequence). The CDR3 contains 14 residues. J was trimmed by 6 bases and V by 5 bases; bases with no gene match: 6. Here the CDR3 reads CASSLFDRAGELFF. The CDR3 DNA reads TGTGCCAGCAGCCTATTCGACAGGGCCGGGGAGCTGTTTTTT. The full variable domain, its missing parts supplied by reference TRBV7-9 and TRBJ2-2, is DTGVSQNPRHKITKRGQNVTFRCDPISEHNRLYWYRQTLGQGPEFLTYFQNEAQLEKSRLLSDRFSAERPKGSFSTLEIQRTEQGDSAMYLCASSLFDRAGELFFGEGSRLTVL.

The chain employs TRBV5-1 and TRBJ2-2; no firm D call. Between the trimmed V and J ends, which lost 1 base and 2 bases, there was a span of 12 bases. The CDR3 is 16 amino acids. Germline CDR1 reads SGHRS; CDR2 reads YFSETQ. The CDR3 sequence is CASSLPPGLNTGELFF. For the CDR3, the DNA is TGCGCCAGCAGCTTGCCGCCGGGTCTCAACACCGGGGAGCTGTTTTTT.

The chain employs TRBV10-3 and TRBJ1-4; weak D call: TRBD1 (5 bases). Trimming stripped 6 bases from V and 8 bases from J, with 13 bases between. The CDR3 sequence is 13 residues long. Germline-derived CDR1 and CDR2 are ENHRY and SYGVKD. The DNA for the CDR3 is TGTGCCATCAGACAGTTTGGGGGGGAAAAACTGTTTTTT. Protein: CAIRQFGGEKLFF.

The chain joins TRBV6-5 to TRBJ1-1; D not resolved. The germline V gene encodes CDR1 MNHEY and CDR2 SVGAGI. The CDR3 covers 13 residues. V lost 10 bases and J lost 1, with 13 bases in between. CDR3 protein: CATGRTRNTEAFF. CDR3 bases: TGTGCCACGGGCCGCACGAGGAACACTGAAGCTTTCTTT.

The V gene is TRBV19, the J gene TRBJ1-2, with D tentatively TRBD1 (5 bases). This CDR3 comprises 12 residues. Germline loops: CDR1 LNHDA, CDR2 SQIVND (reference sequence). Trimming took 4 bases from V and 4 from J, leaving 7 bases between them. The CDR3 coding sequence is TGTGCCAGTAGTAGGGGGAGCTATGGCTACACCTTC. Protein product: CASSRGSYGYTF.

The chain has TRBV30 and TRBJ2-2, with 8 bases identical to TRBD1. The CDR3 totals 16 residues. Germline lookup yields CDR1 GTSNPN and CDR2 SVGIG (reference sequence). Trimming removed 4 bases from V and 4 bases from J; junction bases left unmatched: 11. CDR3 DNA: TGTGCCTGGACCCTCCTGGACAGGGATCGCACCGGGGAGCTGTTTTTT. It is translated as CAWTLLDRDRTGELFF.

The genes are TRBV11-3 and TRBJ1-1; TRBD1 is a possible D gene (6 bases). The CDR3 has 14 residues. Germline assignment: CDR1 SGHNT and CDR2 YENEEA. Trimming pared 4 bases from V and 1 base from J, leaving 10 bases between. This CDR3 reads CASSYGQPNTEAFF. CDR3 DNA: TGTGCCAGCAGCTATGGACAGCCGAACACTGAAGCTTTCTTT.

This sequence joins TRBV7-8 and TRBJ1-4, with D perhaps TRBD1 (5 bases). CDR3 length: 16 amino acids. CDR1 is SGHVS, CDR2 FQNEAQ, per germline. V lost 0 bases to trimming and J lost 8 bases, with 16 bases between them. CDR3 nucleotides: TGTGCCAGCAGCTTAGCGGTGTCTCCCCGGGGGGAAAAACTGTTTTTT. Protein sequence: CASSLAVSPRGEKLFF.

This rearrangement joins TRBV4-2 to TRBJ1-4; D is unclear. Germline CDR1 is LGHNA and CDR2 is YNFKEQ. The CDR3 is 12 residues long. The V and J ends lost 0 bases and 6 bases respectively, with 2 bases between them. The CDR3 sequence: CASSQEYEKLFF. The CDR3 DNA reads as TGTGCCAGCAGCCAAGAGTATGAAAAACTGTTTTTT.

The chain joins TRBV25-1 to TRBJ1-2; D gene unclear. The CDR3 extends over 14 amino acids. CDR1 is MGHDK and CDR2 is SYGVNS in the germline V gene. Trimming stripped 3 bases from V and 4 bases from J, with 12 bases between. CDR3 sequence: CASSETRAGYGYTF. In DNA, the CDR3 is TGTGCCAGCAGTGAGACACGGGCGGGCTATGGCTACACCTTC.

This chain connects TRBV4-2 to TRBJ1-2, with TRBD1 as a possible D gene (5 bases). The CDR3 covers 16 residues. Trimming took 1 base from V and 7 from J, leaving 19 bases between them. Germline assignment: CDR1 LGHNA and CDR2 YNFKEQ. The CDR3: CASSQAGGGYGSGYTF. Written as DNA, the CDR3 is TGTGCCAGCAGCCAAGCAGGTGGGGGGTACGGGTCTGGCTACACCTTC.

The chain has TRBV7-2 and TRBJ2-1; 14 bases agree with TRBD2. The CDR3 loop spans 19 amino acids. V was clipped by 7 bases and J by 0 bases; unmatched bases: 11. Germline V gene sequence: CDR1 SGHTA, CDR2 FQGNSA. CDR3 bases: TGTGCCAGCAACCCTGGGACTAGCGGGGGACGGAGCTCCTACAATGAGCAGTTCTTC. It codes for CASNPGTSGGRSSYNEQFF.

V and J are TRBV25-1 and TRBJ1-3; D gene uncertain. The V end lost 6 bases, the J end lost 1 base, and 10 bases lay between the germline ends. The germline gives CDR1 MGHDK, CDR2 SYGVNS. The CDR3 is made up of 14 amino acids. The CDR3 region is CASSRTASGNTIYF. The DNA for the CDR3 is TGTGCCAGCAGCAGAACAGCGTCTGGAAACACCATATATTTT.

The rearrangement links TRBV14 to TRBJ1-1, with D tentatively TRBD1 (5 bases). The germline gives CDR1 SGHDN, CDR2 FVKESK. V gave up 1 base and J gave up 5 bases, with 11 bases separating them. The CDR3 contains 14 residues. CDR3 in amino acids: CASSQVQGLTEAFF. The CDR3 DNA reads as TGTGCCAGCAGCCAAGTTCAGGGATTAACTGAAGCTTTCTTT.

This chain connects TRBV10-3 to TRBJ1-1; D not resolved. Germline loops: CDR1 ENHRY, CDR2 SYGVKD. CDR3 size: 16 residues. Deletions cut 0 bases from V and 6 bases from J, with 17 bases between. The CDR3 here is CAISESQAPSGSEAFF. The CDR3, as DNA: TGTGCCATCAGTGAGTCTCAAGCGCCATCGGGGTCTGAAGCTTTCTTT.

This rearrangement joins TRBV7-2 to TRBJ2-7; 8 bases line up with TRBD1. This CDR3 region has 14 residues. V shed 4 bases and J 2 bases; nucleotides not matched to a gene: 4. CDR1 SGHTA and CDR2 FQGNSA come from the germline V gene. CDR3 in amino acids: CASSSRDRTYEQYF. The DNA of the CDR3 is TGTGCCAGCAGCTCCCGGGACAGGACCTACGAGCAGTACTTC.

The V and J genes are TRBV5-4 and TRBJ2-5, with D possibly matching TRBD1 (5 bases). Germline lookup yields CDR1 SGHNT and CDR2 YYREEE (reference sequence). This CDR3 spans 12 amino acids. V was shortened by 2 bases and J by 3 bases, with 5 bases between the two germline ends. CDR3 amino acids: CASSFREETQYF. The CDR3 DNA follows: TGTGCCAGCAGCTTCAGGGAAGAGACCCAGTACTTC. The variable domain in full, completed from reference TRBV5-4 and TRBJ2-5, reads ETGVTQSPTHLIKTRGQQVTLRCSSQSGHNTVSWYQQALGQGPQFIFQYYREEENGRGNFPPRFSGLQFPNYSSELNVNALELDDSALYLCASSFREETQYFGPGTRLLVL.

A note on this clone: Mismatch with germline at one junction end may stem from a read error. This chain uses TRBV7-7 with TRBJ2-5, with D possibly called TRBD1 or TRBD2 (7 bases each). The CDR3 covers 14 residues. CDR1 and CDR2 from the germline V gene are SSHAT and FNYEAQ (reference sequence). CDR3 DNA: TGTGCTAGCAGCAAACAGGGGAGGGGAGAGACCCAGTACTTC. Translating it yields CASSKQGRGETQYF.